The TCR beta chain under discussion was sequenced for a study of cytomegalovirus exposure and HLA in healthy donors. With 60 Vbeta and 13 Jbeta primers, the PCR was carried out. Using immunoSEQ multiplex PCR, the repertoire was profiled, and TCRdb retains in-frame clones only, with some absent. The table has some 90,000 clones, 81% seen once. This CDR3 region has 16 residues. Germline V gene data show CDR1 as SGHKS and CDR2 as YYEKEE (reference sequence). V was clipped by 5 bases and J by 0 bases, with 14 bases between them. This chain links TRBV5-5 with TRBJ2-2; weak D call: TRBD2 (5 bases). This receptor was obtained from a human donor in good health. The sample was PBMCs. CDR3 residues: CASRLVGQPNTGELFF. Written as DNA, the CDR3 is TGTGCCAGCAGACTAGTAGGGCAGCCGAACACCGGGGAGCTGTTTTTT.